The T cell receptor beta chain described here comes from a study of CD4 T cells in relation to SARS-CoV-2 and coronaviruses. Before the COVID-19 pandemic, during about 2010-2018, CD4+ T cells were taken from unexposed donors. The cells were cultured for less than twelve days before CD4+ T cells were isolated. As cell numbers allowed, unexposed-donor CD4+ T cells faced SARS-CoV-2 S/N and four cold-coronavirus spikes. On this clone: Its antigen is not known.

Germline trimming cut 0 bases from V and 8 bases from J; bases unmatched to any gene: 8. Looked up from germline, CDR1 is KGHSH and CDR2 is LQKENI. The CDR3 is made up of 16 amino acids. Assay used: immunoSEQ multiplex PCR; TCRdb lists only in-frame clones, some missing. The table lists 15,000 to 20,000 clones, approximately 80% of them singletons, with roughly a fifth in the top ten. Sequenced: CD4+ T cells from PBMCs, cultured in vitro. The gene calls are TRBV18 and TRBJ2-1, with 9 bases identical to TRBD2. The origin of this receptor is a human donor in good health. The CDR3 here is CASSPPSSGRRDEQFF. CDR3 nucleotides: TGTGCCAGCTCACCACCTTCCAGCGGGAGGCGCGATGAGCAGTTCTTC. The full variable domain, its missing parts supplied by reference TRBV18 and TRBJ2-1, is NAGVMQNPRHLVRRRGQEARLRCSPMKGHSHVYWYRQLPEEGLKFMVYLQKENIIDESGMPKERFSAEFPKEGPSILRIQQVVRGDSAAYFCASSPPSSGRRDEQFFGPGTRLTVL.